This is a list of T cell receptor beta chains from one sample in a study of blood T cells in healthy people across ages. MiXCR was run by TCRdb on the 5' RACE reads, yielding one entry per CDR3 protein. The sample has roughly 700,000 distinct CDR3 sequences, about half seen once. Source material: blood. All receptors come from an older woman in good health. The CDR3 runs from the conserved cysteine through the conserved F or W. D genes are given only for firm matches. Clone size is given for some rows only: seen once, a few or many times, or a class if the clone is expanded.

j_call	d_call	clone_size	v_call	cdr3_nt	cdr3_aa
TRBJ2-7	TRBD2	few	TRBV28	TGTGCCAGGAGGCCGGGACTAGCGGAGATGAGCTCCTACGAGCAGTACTTC	CARRPGLAEMSSYEQYF
TRBJ1-4	NA	NA	TRBV6-6	TGTGCCAGCAGTTTTGTGACAGTCGCTAATGAAAAACTGTTTTTT	CASSFVTVANEKLFF
TRBJ2-6	NA	few	TRBV20-1	TGCAGTGCTAGGGACCTCCGGGACGGAAGCTCTGGGGCCAACGTCCTGACTTTC	CSARDLRDGSSGANVLTF
TRBJ2-7	NA	many	TRBV6-6	TGTGCCAGCAGTTACTCAGGGGGAACCTACGAGCAGTACTTC	CASSYSGGTYEQYF
TRBJ2-7	NA	NA	TRBV6-1	TGTGCCAGCAGTTCAACCGGGGTCTCCTACGAGCAGTACTTC	CASSSTGVSYEQYF
TRBJ2-7	NA	few	TRBV7-2	TGTGCCAGCAGCTCTATCGTCACTGCCCCCTCCGAGCAGTACTTC	CASSSIVTAPSEQYF
TRBJ2-3	NA	NA	TRBV2	TGTGCCAGTTGCTTCGGCGGAAGCACAGATACGCAGTATTTT	CASCFGGSTDTQYF
TRBJ2-7	TRBD1	once	TRBV20-1	TGCAGTGCTAGAGGTACCGTCCAGGGGGCCTACGAGCAGTACTTC	CSARGTVQGAYEQYF
TRBJ1-4	NA	NA	TRBV7-9	TGTGCCAGCAGCATCGGGGAGACAACTAATGAAAAACTGTTTTTT	CASSIGETTNEKLFF
TRBJ1-5	NA	NA	TRBV20-1	TGCAGTGCTACAGGACAAGGGCCTCAGCCCCAGCATTTT	CSATGQGPQPQHF
TRBJ2-7	NA	NA	TRBV7-2	TGTGCCAGCATCGAATTCGTCGGGCAGGGGAGATACGAGCAGTACTTC	CASIEFVGQGRYEQYF
TRBJ1-2	NA	NA	TRBV29-1	TGCAGCGTTAATCCGGAGGGGTATGGCTACACCTTC	CSVNPEGYGYTF
TRBJ1-6	NA	NA	TRBV7-2	TGTGCCAGCAGCCCCCAGGGTACATATAATTCACCCCTCCACTTT	CASSPQGTYNSPLHF
TRBJ2-4	NA	NA	TRBV27	TGTGCCAGCAGTTTACTAAGCGATGGGAAGCAGTACTTC	CASSLLSDGKQYF
TRBJ2-7	NA	once	TRBV3-1	TGTGCCAGCAGCCAAGGTTCTATCTGGTCCTACGAGCAGTACTTC	CASSQGSIWSYEQYF
TRBJ2-7	NA	NA	TRBV12-3/TRBV12-4	TGTGCCAGCAGTTTAGGGAGTCGCCACGAGCAGTACTTC	CASSLGSRHEQYF
TRBJ2-7	TRBD2	NA	TRBV18	TGTGCCAGCTCAGTCGGCCTAGCGGATACCTACGAGCAGTACTTC	CASSVGLADTYEQYF
TRBJ2-2	TRBD2	once	TRBV20-1	TGCAGTGCTCGCGGGACTAGCGGGACGGACACCGGGGAGCTGTTTTTT	CSARGTSGTDTGELFF